These 26 T cell receptor beta chains were sequenced from one sample in a study of blood T cell repertoires in COVID-19. The data were produced by immunoSEQ multiplex PCR, yet TCRdb's version contains in-frame clones alone and is incomplete. The sample lists 120,000 to 150,000 clones, around 87% occurring once. Source material: peripheral blood. The receptors here all came from a woman aged 40 to 50 with acute or convalescent COVID-19.

This chain joins TRBV7-3 and TRBJ2-7, with TRBD2 identical over 11 bases. The CDR3 has 17 residues. V lost 2 bases, J lost 5 bases, and 11 bases stayed unmatched. Germline V gene lookup returns CDR1 SGHTA and CDR2 FQGTGA. The CDR3 sequence is CASSLHPLAGEVDEQYF. As DNA, the CDR3 is TGTGCCAGCAGCTTACATCCACTAGCGGGAGAGGTAGACGAGCAGTACTTC.

V and J are TRBV4-3 and TRBJ1-2; D possibly corresponds to TRBD1 (5 bases). CDR3 length equals 13 residues. Germline lookup yields CDR1 LGHNA and CDR2 YSLEER. The V end was cut by 0 bases, the J end by 3 bases, with 5 bases between. CDR3 in amino acids: CASSQEGDYGYTF. The DNA for the CDR3 is TGCGCCAGCAGCCAAGAAGGGGACTATGGCTACACCTTC.

The chain uses TRBV6-6 and TRBJ2-3, with a weak D call TRBD2 (7 bases). The CDR3 is 12 residues long. V was clipped by 11 bases and J by 5 bases, with 14 bases between them. Germline CDR1 MNHNY, CDR2 SVGAGI (reference sequence). CDR3 amino acids: CASYGGQDTQYF. CDR3 DNA: TGTGCCTCTTACGGGGGGCAAGATACGCAGTATTTT.

This rearrangement joins TRBV15 to TRBJ2-7; weak D call: TRBD1 (5 bases). CDR3 length: 15 residues. The V end was cut by 2 bases, the J end by 3 bases, with 14 bases between. Germline CDR1 LNHNV, CDR2 YYDKDF (reference sequence). CDR3 residues: CATSRPPAGNYEQYF. The DNA for the CDR3 is TGTGCCACCAGCAGACCCCCGGCAGGGAACTACGAGCAGTACTTC.

The chain links TRBV11-2 to TRBJ1-3, with TRBD1 as a possible D gene (5 bases). The germline gives CDR1 SGHAT, CDR2 FQNNGV. The CDR3 is made up of 16 amino acids. The germline V and J ends were trimmed by 5 bases and 0 bases, with 14 bases remaining between them. CDR3 nucleotides: TGTGCCAGCAGCCTACCCGGACATTCCTCTGGAAACACCATATATTTT. Translating gives CASSLPGHSSGNTIYF. The entire variable domain, with the rest obtained from reference TRBV11-2 and TRBJ1-3, is as follows: EAGVAQSPRYKIIEKRQSVAFWCNPISGHATLYWYQQILGQGPKLLIQFQNNGVVDDSQLPKDRFSAERLKGVDSTLKIQPAKLEDSAVYLCASSLPGHSSGNTIYFGEGSWLTVV.

The rearrangement joins TRBV6-1 to TRBJ1-5; TRBD1 matches 10 bases. There are 16 residues in the CDR3. Looked up from germline, CDR1 is MNHNS and CDR2 is SASEGT. Germline trimming cut 3 bases from V and 4 bases from J; bases unmatched to any gene: 6. This CDR3 is CASSDPTGGLNQPQHF. CDR3 DNA: TGTGCCAGCAGTGATCCGACAGGGGGCTTGAATCAGCCCCAGCATTTT.

The gene calls are TRBV18 and TRBJ2-2; 7 bases match TRBD1. J gave up 5 bases and V 4 bases, and 7 bases lay outside the gene matches. Germline CDR1 is KGHSH and CDR2 is LQKENI. CDR3 length: 15 amino acids. CDR3 sequence: CASSRGQAFTGELFF. CDR3 DNA sequence: TGTGCCAGCTCACGTGGACAGGCCTTTACCGGGGAGCTGTTTTTT.

V usage is TRBV7-8 and J usage is TRBJ1-1; TRBD1 might be the D (5 bases). The length of the CDR3 is 12 residues. Trimming pared 3 bases from V and 8 bases from J, leaving 10 bases between. In germline, CDR1 is SGHVS, CDR2 FQNEAQ. This CDR3 is CASSFEWGEAFF. The DNA for the CDR3 is TGTGCCAGCAGCTTTGAGTGGGGCGAAGCTTTCTTT.

V usage is TRBV5-8 and J usage is TRBJ1-2; D not resolved. CDR1 is SGHTS, CDR2 YDEGEE, per germline. The CDR3 has 14 residues. V was trimmed by 2 bases and J by 8 bases, leaving 16 bases between them. The CDR3: CASSFLGVARGYTF. The CDR3, as DNA: TGTGCCAGCAGCTTCTTGGGTGTAGCGCGGGGCTACACCTTC.

V and J are TRBV19 and TRBJ1-2; D gene uncertain. The germline V and J ends were trimmed by 2 bases and 2 bases, with 9 bases remaining between them. The germline CDR1 and CDR2 sequences are LNHDA and SQIVND (reference sequence). There are 14 residues in the CDR3. The CDR3 loop reads CASSIQILNYGYTF. DNA of the CDR3: TGTGCCAGTAGTATACAGATCCTCAACTATGGCTACACCTTC.

This clone was seen only a few times. The rearrangement links TRBV7-3 to TRBJ1-1; 9 bases map to TRBD1. Germline lookup yields CDR1 SGHTA and CDR2 FQGTGA. There are 14 residues in the CDR3. J gave up 3 bases and V 5 bases, and 4 bases lay outside the gene matches. The CDR3 reads CASSAQGAYTEAFF. As DNA, the CDR3 is TGTGCCAGCAGCGCACAGGGGGCATACACTGAAGCTTTCTTT.

This chain joins TRBV5-6 and TRBJ1-2, with 7 bases fitting TRBD1. V lost 5 bases to trimming and J lost 5 bases; unmatched junction nucleotides: 12. The germline CDR1 and CDR2 sequences are SGHDT and YYEEEE. CDR3 length: 15 residues. Written as DNA, the CDR3 is TGTGCCAGCAGTTATCCGGGACAGCTTTCTTATGGCTACACCTTC. Residues: CASSYPGQLSYGYTF.

The rearrangement uses TRBV12-5 and TRBJ1-2, with 9 nucleotides matching TRBD1. This CDR3 has 14 residues. The germline CDR1 and CDR2 sequences are LGHNT and FRNRAP. V shed 1 base, J shed 8 bases, and the junction held 5 bases outside the gene matches. In DNA, the CDR3 is TGTGCTAGTGGTTTGGGACCCGGGACAGGGGGCTACACCTTC. Its protein product is CASGLGPGTGGYTF.

The chain joins TRBV9 to TRBJ2-5, with a possible D match to TRBD1 (5 bases). Germline V gene lookup returns CDR1 SGDLS and CDR2 YYNGEE. The CDR3 covers 17 residues. Trimming stripped 2 bases from V and 4 bases from J, with 21 bases between. CDR3 DNA: TGTGCCAGCAGCGTGTTCGATCGATATACCACAGGAGAGACCCAGTACTTC. Its protein product is CASSVFDRYTTGETQYF.

The rearrangement uses TRBV4-1 and TRBJ2-7; 15 bases fit TRBD2. Germline V gene lookup returns CDR1 MGHRA and CDR2 YSYEKL. V lost 5 bases to trimming and J lost 4 bases; unmatched junction nucleotides: 15. The CDR3 runs to 19 residues. CDR3 protein: CASSGPGLAGGGTDYEQYF. The CDR3 DNA sequence: TGCGCCAGCAGCGGCCCGGGACTAGCGGGAGGCGGCACCGATTACGAGCAGTACTTC.

This chain connects TRBV28 to TRBJ1-4, with D possibly matching TRBD1 (5 bases). CDR3 length: 13 residues. Germline assignment: CDR1 MDHEN and CDR2 SYDVKM. V was pared by 6 bases and J by 8 bases, with 13 bases between. The CDR3 protein is CASSGRAREKLFF. In DNA form, the CDR3 reads TGTGCCAGCAGCGGCAGGGCCAGGGAAAAACTGTTTTTT.

This sequence joins TRBV7-6 and TRBJ1-4, with a tentative D call TRBD1 (6 bases). V was shortened by 5 bases and J by 7 bases, with 17 bases between the two germline ends. The CDR3 is made up of 15 amino acids. The germline gives CDR1 SGHVS, CDR2 FNYEAQ. For the CDR3, the DNA is TGTGCCAGCAGCCCCGTCACAGGGTTAGGTGAAAAACTGTTTTTT. Its translation is CASSPVTGLGEKLFF. Using reference TRBV7-6 and TRBJ1-4 for the parts outside the CDR3, the full variable domain is GAGVSQSPRYKVTKRGQDVALRCDPISGHVSLYWYRQALGQGPEFLTYFNYEAQQDKSGLPNDRFSAERPEGSISTLTIQRTEQRDSAMYRCASSPVTGLGEKLFFGSGTQLSVL.

J is TRBJ2-3 and V is TRBV19, with D unclear. The germline V and J ends were trimmed by 5 bases and 9 bases, with 12 bases remaining between them. The germline gives CDR1 LNHDA, CDR2 SQIVND (reference sequence). The CDR3 extends over 12 amino acids. The CDR3 loop reads CASSQDSRTQYF. The CDR3 DNA reads as TGTGCCAGTAGTCAAGACTCTCGAACGCAGTATTTT.

This chain connects TRBV7-9 to TRBJ1-6; D perhaps matches TRBD1 (6 bases). Germline V gene sequence: CDR1 SEHNR, CDR2 FQNEAQ (reference sequence). The CDR3 extends over 16 amino acids. Trimming stripped 4 bases from V and 4 bases from J, with 14 bases between. The CDR3 spells CASSSRDTAYNSPLHF. Written as DNA, the CDR3 is TGTGCCAGCAGCTCCCGGGACACCGCTTATAATTCACCCCTCCACTTT.

The chain carries TRBV11-2 and TRBJ2-2, with 10 bases lining up with TRBD2. J was trimmed by 1 base and V by 5 bases; bases with no gene match: 4. The CDR3 loop spans 16 amino acids. CDR1 is SGHAT and CDR2 is FQNNGV in the germline V gene. The CDR3 DNA follows: TGTGCCAGCAGCATTCCTAGCGGGAGGAACACCGGGGAGCTGTTTTTT. Protein product: CASSIPSGRNTGELFF.

V and J are TRBV5-6 and TRBJ2-5; a weak D match, TRBD1 (6 bases). The length of the CDR3 is 14 residues. V shed 5 bases and J shed 0 bases, with 11 bases lying between them. Germline V gives CDR1 SGHDT, CDR2 YYEEEE. The CDR3 DNA reads TGTGCCAGCAGTTGGACAGTTTACCAAGAGACCCAGTACTTC. Its protein product is CASSWTVYQETQYF.

The rearrangement uses TRBV3-1 (or the pseudogene TRBV3-2) and TRBJ1-2; D uncertain. Trimming took 1 base from V and 0 from J, leaving 9 bases between them. The germline V gene has CDR1 LGHDT and CDR2 YNNKEL (reference sequence). This CDR3 has 15 residues. The CDR3 loop is CASSQVYSTNYGYTF. DNA of the CDR3: TGTGCCAGCAGCCAAGTTTACAGTACTAACTATGGCTACACCTTC.

CDR3 sequence (DNA): TGTGCCAGCAGCCCTTGGACGGGGGACACTGAAGCTTTCTTT. Translating gives CASSPWTGDTEAFF. The chain uses TRBV7-9 and TRBJ1-1, with D maybe TRBD1 (5 bases). The V gene lost 5 bases and the J gene lost 3 bases, with 13 bases spanning the gap. Germline assignment: CDR1 SEHNR and CDR2 FQNEAQ (reference sequence). The CDR3 is 14 residues long.

The chain recombines TRBV6-5 with TRBJ1-1, with D possibly being TRBD1 (6 bases). Germline CDR1 and CDR2: MNHEY and SVGAGI. V was trimmed by 8 bases and J by 3 bases, leaving 19 bases between them. CDR3 length: 15 residues. The CDR3 DNA reads TGTGCCAGCTACAGGGCTTCACCCGTCTACACTGAAGCTTTCTTT. This translates into CASYRASPVYTEAFF.

This chain uses TRBV14 with TRBJ2-5, with 8 bases aligning to TRBD1. The V gene end was trimmed by 3 bases and the J gene end by 5 bases; junction bases not matched to a gene: 14. Germline CDR1 SGHDN, CDR2 FVKESK. The CDR3 loop spans 17 amino acids. The DNA of the CDR3 is TGTGCCAGCAGCCAGAGAACGGGACAGGCGGAGGTGGAGACCCAGTACTTC. It encodes CASSQRTGQAEVETQYF. Complete variable domain (other parts from reference TRBV14 and TRBJ2-5): EAGVTQFPSHSVIEKGQTVTLRCDPISGHDNLYWYRRVMGKEIKFLLHFVKESKQDESGMPNNRFLAERTGGTYSTLKVQPAELEDSGVYFCASSQRTGQAEVETQYFGPGTRLLVL.

CDR3 residues: CAWSGTEYREGTEAFF. The CDR3 nucleotides are TGTGCCTGGAGTGGTACCGAGTACAGGGAGGGTACTGAAGCTTTCTTT. The chain recombines TRBV30 with TRBJ1-1; D is perhaps TRBD1 (6 bases). Trimming took 1 base from V and 5 from J, leaving 20 bases between them. The CDR3 has 16 amino acids. Looked up from germline, CDR1 is GTSNPN and CDR2 is SVGIG (reference sequence).